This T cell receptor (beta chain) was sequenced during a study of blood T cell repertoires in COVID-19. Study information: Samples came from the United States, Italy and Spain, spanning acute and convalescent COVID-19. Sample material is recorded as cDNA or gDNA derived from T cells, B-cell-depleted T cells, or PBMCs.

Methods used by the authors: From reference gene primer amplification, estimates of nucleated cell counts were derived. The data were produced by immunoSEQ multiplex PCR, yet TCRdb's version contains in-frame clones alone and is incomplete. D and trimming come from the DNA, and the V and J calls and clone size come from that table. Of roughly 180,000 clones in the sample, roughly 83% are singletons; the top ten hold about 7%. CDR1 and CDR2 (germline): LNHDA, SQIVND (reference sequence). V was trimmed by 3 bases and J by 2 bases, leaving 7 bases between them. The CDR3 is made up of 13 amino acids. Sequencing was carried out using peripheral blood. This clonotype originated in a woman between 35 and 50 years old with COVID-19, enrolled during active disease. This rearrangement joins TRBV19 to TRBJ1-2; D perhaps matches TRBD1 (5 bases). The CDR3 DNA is TGTGCCAGTAGTATGGGGGGGAACTATGGCTACACCTTC. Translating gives CASSMGGNYGYTF.